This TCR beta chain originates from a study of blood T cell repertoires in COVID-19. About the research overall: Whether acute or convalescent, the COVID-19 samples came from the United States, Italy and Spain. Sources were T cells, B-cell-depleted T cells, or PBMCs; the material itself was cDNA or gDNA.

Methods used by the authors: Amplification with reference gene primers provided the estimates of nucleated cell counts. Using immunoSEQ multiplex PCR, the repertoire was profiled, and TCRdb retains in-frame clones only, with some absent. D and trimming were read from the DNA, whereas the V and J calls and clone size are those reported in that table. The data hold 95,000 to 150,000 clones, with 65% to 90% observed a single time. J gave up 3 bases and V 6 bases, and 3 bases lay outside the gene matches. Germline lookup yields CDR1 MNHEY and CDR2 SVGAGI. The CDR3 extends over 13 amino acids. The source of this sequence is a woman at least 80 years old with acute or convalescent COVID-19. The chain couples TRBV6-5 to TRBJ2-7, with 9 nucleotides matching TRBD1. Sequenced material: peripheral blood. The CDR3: CASSRTGVYEQYF. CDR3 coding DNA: TGTGCCAGCAGCCGGACAGGGGTCTACGAGCAGTACTTC.